This is a list of T cell receptor beta chains from one sample in a study of PD-1 blockade in classical Hodgkin lymphoma. Assay used: immunoSEQ multiplex PCR; TCRdb lists only in-frame clones, some missing. Found here are about 24,000 clones, about 88% of them singletons; the top ten hold 6.2%. The material was peripheral blood mononuclear cells (PBMCs), obtained before the fourth cycle of nivolumab. Receptor source: a human donor with classical Hodgkin lymphoma. CDR3s include the opening cysteine and the closing phenylalanine or tryptophan. A D gene is named only where the DNA matches it firmly. The size field is filled for only some rows; it gives once, few, many or a size class.

V gene	J gene	clone size	D gene	CDR3 protein	CDR3 DNA
TRBV5-1	TRBJ2-7	NA	NA	CASTTPSEQGYEQYF	TGCGCCAGCACCACCCCTTCCGAACAGGGCTACGAGCAGTACTTC
TRBV7-2	TRBJ2-1	NA	TRBD2	CASSLRREPYNEQFF	TGTGCCAGCAGCTTGAGGCGGGAGCCCTACAATGAGCAGTTCTTC
TRBV11-2	TRBJ1-3	once	NA	CASSLDHSSGNTIYF	TGTGCCAGCAGTCTGGACCATTCGTCTGGAAACACCATATATTTT
TRBV7-9	TRBJ2-7	NA	TRBD1	CASSLSRDRGHYEQYF	TGTGCCAGCTCCCTATCTCGGGACAGGGGGCACTACGAGCAGTACTTC
TRBV27	TRBJ2-7	NA	NA	CASSFLRGSSYEQYF	TGTGCCAGCAGTTTCCTCAGGGGTAGCTCCTACGAGCAGTACTTC
TRBV6-5	TRBJ2-1	few	TRBD2	CASSQNRGRDEQFF	TGTGCCAGCAGCCAGAATCGGGGGAGGGATGAGCAGTTCTTC
TRBV7-9	TRBJ1-5	once	TRBD1	CASSLGGTGIPSNQPQHF	TGTGCCAGCAGCTTAGGGGGGACAGGAATACCAAGCAATCAGCCCCAGCATTTT
TRBV7-6	TRBJ2-2	once	TRBD1	CASSLAGTGNTGELFF	TGTGCCAGCAGCTTAGCGGGGACAGGGAACACCGGGGAGCTGTTTTTT
TRBV2	TRBJ1-3	NA	NA	CASQVGYSGNTIYF	TGTGCCAGCCAGGTTGGGTACTCTGGAAACACCATATATTTT
TRBV7-9	TRBJ1-2	NA	NA	CASSREGWHYGYTF	TGTGCCAGCAGCAGGGAGGGTTGGCACTATGGCTACACCTTC
TRBV13	TRBJ2-2	NA	NA	CASSHGEDTGELFF	TGTGCCAGCAGCCACGGGGAGGACACCGGGGAGCTGTTTTTT
TRBV28	TRBJ1-1	once	NA	CASRETNTEAFF	TGTGCCAGCAGAGAGACGAACACTGAAGCTTTCTTT
TRBV11-2	TRBJ2-3	NA	TRBD2	CASSLDLGREATQYF	TGTGCCAGCAGCTTAGATTTAGGGAGGGAGGCTACGCAGTATTTT
TRBV4-3	TRBJ2-2	NA	TRBD2	CASSQDGRATGELFF	TGCGCCAGCAGCCAAGACGGGAGGGCCACCGGGGAGCTGTTTTTT
TRBV5-1	TRBJ2-7	NA	NA	CASSLGTGQKYF	TGCGCCAGCAGCTTGGGAACAGGGCAAAAGTACTTC
TRBV6-5	TRBJ2-1	NA	NA	CASSPIGGNEQFF	TGTGCCAGCAGTCCTATAGGGGGCAATGAGCAGTTCTTC
TRBV7-8	TRBJ2-1	NA	TRBD2	CASSANRASGGNEQFF	TGTGCCAGCAGCGCTAATCGGGCTAGCGGGGGGAATGAGCAGTTCTTC
TRBV14	TRBJ2-5	once	NA	CASSSGTLSRAGAQYF	TGTGCCAGCAGTTCAGGGACCCTCTCCCGGGCAGGGGCCCAGTACTTC
TRBV7-9	TRBJ2-7	NA	NA	CASSQSGRGSYEQYF	TGTGCCAGCAGCCAGTCGGGGCGCGGTTCCTACGAGCAGTACTTC
TRBV4-3	TRBJ1-3	NA	NA	CASSLGGSGNTIYF	TGCGCCAGCAGCTTAGGGGGATCTGGAAACACCATATATTTT
TRBV27	TRBJ2-1	few	TRBD2	CASSLGPLAGTNEQFF	TGTGCCAGCAGTTTAGGCCCGCTAGCGGGCACCAATGAGCAGTTCTTC
TRBV30	TRBJ2-7	NA	NA	CAWSVGGGGYEQYF	TGTGCCTGGAGTGTAGGGGGAGGGGGTTACGAGCAGTACTTC
TRBV4-1	TRBJ2-4	NA	TRBD2	CASSPTSGRAVWGVAKNIQYF	TGCGCCAGCAGCCCTACTAGCGGGAGGGCCGTTTGGGGAGTAGCCAAAAACATTCAGTACTTC
TRBV18	TRBJ1-3	NA	NA	CASSPDGGRALPDTIYF	TGTGCCAGCTCACCAGACGGAGGGCGGGCCTTACCGGACACCATATATTTT
TRBV5-1	TRBJ2-3	NA	NA	CASSLGGTTSTDTQYF	TGCGCCAGCAGCTTGGGCGGTACGACTAGCACAGATACGCAGTATTTT
TRBV12-5	TRBJ1-4	NA	NA	CASGLVRGQLFF	TGTGCTAGTGGTTTGGTACGGGGCCAGTTATTTTTT
TRBV4-1	TRBJ1-1	NA	NA	CASSQDDRNTEAFF	TGCGCCAGCAGCCAAGATGACCGAAACACTGAAGCTTTCTTT
TRBV30	TRBJ2-3	NA	TRBD1	CAWSVGTATDTQYF	TGTGCCTGGAGTGTAGGGACAGCTACCGATACGCAGTATTTT
TRBV7-8	TRBJ2-3	NA	NA	CASSLARTTDTQYF	TGTGCCAGCAGCTTAGCGAGAACCACAGATACGCAGTATTTT
TRBV30	TRBJ2-7	NA	TRBD2	CAWSRVSGIRYEQYF	TGTGCCTGGTCCAGGGTTAGCGGGATCCGTTACGAGCAGTACTTC
TRBV6-5	TRBJ1-2	NA	NA	CASSYGEGIYGYTF	TGTGCCAGCAGTTACGGGGAAGGCATCTATGGCTACACCTTC
TRBV4-1	TRBJ1-1	NA	TRBD1	CASSQDPTGLTSNTEAFF	TGCGCCAGCAGCCAAGATCCGACAGGGTTAACCTCGAACACTGAAGCTTTCTTT
TRBV19	TRBJ1-1	NA	NA	CASSIGGGFTEAFF	TGTGCCAGTAGTATAGGAGGGGGATTCACTGAAGCTTTCTTT
TRBV28	TRBJ1-1	NA	TRBD1	CASSRRTGLSAEAFF	TGTGCCAGCAGTCGCCGGACAGGGCTGAGCGCTGAAGCTTTCTTT
TRBV27	TRBJ2-7	NA	TRBD2	CASSLYMRGGEQYF	TGTGCCAGCAGTTTATATATGCGGGGGGGCGAGCAGTACTTC
TRBV14	TRBJ1-1	NA	TRBD1	CASSQTGQGVNTEAFF	TGTGCCAGCAGCCAAACTGGACAGGGGGTTAACACTGAAGCTTTCTTT
TRBV28	TRBJ2-1	NA	TRBD2	CASSQLAGASYNEQFF	TGTGCCAGCAGTCAACTAGCGGGAGCATCCTACAATGAGCAGTTCTTC
TRBV5-5	TRBJ2-1	NA	TRBD2	CASSYGLARSYNEQFF	TGTGCCAGCAGCTATGGACTAGCGCGCTCCTACAATGAGCAGTTCTTC
TRBV7-8	TRBJ2-3	NA	TRBD1	CASSPGTGGPDTQYF	TGTGCCAGCAGCCCCGGGACAGGGGGACCAGATACGCAGTATTTT
TRBV9	TRBJ1-1	NA	NA	CASSAGQNTEAFF	TGTGCCAGCAGTGCCGGACAGAACACTGAAGCTTTCTTT
TRBV30	TRBJ2-1	few	NA	CAFKGESYNEQFF	TGTGCCTTCAAGGGAGAGTCCTACAATGAGCAGTTCTTC
TRBV7-6	TRBJ1-1	NA	NA	CASSLEWGLRNMNTEAFF	TGTGCCAGCAGCTTAGAATGGGGTTTGCGGAATATGAACACTGAAGCTTTCTTT
TRBV19	TRBJ1-5	NA	NA	CASSPLPGESNQPQHF	TGTGCCAGTAGTCCCCTCCCAGGGGAGAGCAATCAGCCCCAGCATTTT
TRBV6-6	TRBJ2-5	NA	NA	CASSYPSQETQYF	TGTGCCAGCAGTTACCCAAGCCAAGAGACCCAGTACTTC
TRBV15	TRBJ2-1	NA	NA	CATEADTNYNEQFF	TGTGCCACCGAGGCAGACACAAACTACAATGAGCAGTTCTTC
TRBV7-2	TRBJ2-1	NA	NA	CASSLAPPGSFYNEQFF	TGTGCCAGCAGCTTAGCCCCACCGGGATCCTTCTACAATGAGCAGTTCTTC
TRBV28	TRBJ2-1	NA	NA	CASNLRDTYNEQFF	TGTGCCAGCAACCTCCGGGACACCTACAATGAGCAGTTCTTC
TRBV6-6	TRBJ2-7	once	TRBD2	CASSTSRGGHSYEQYF	TGTGCCAGCAGTACCTCGCGGGGGGGGCATAGCTACGAGCAGTACTTC
TRBV6-5	TRBJ2-7	NA	TRBD2	CASSYSASGSYEQYF	TGTGCCAGCAGTTACAGCGCTAGCGGGAGTTACGAGCAGTACTTC
TRBV28	TRBJ2-1	NA	TRBD1	CASSLFGTADNEQFF	TGTGCCAGCAGTTTATTTGGGACAGCAGACAATGAGCAGTTCTTC
TRBV7-2	TRBJ2-7	NA	TRBD2	CASSLAGVGEQYF	TGTGCCAGCAGTCTAGCGGGAGTAGGCGAGCAGTACTTC